The T cell receptor beta chain described here comes from a study of response to subunit inactivated influenza vaccine. Findings and caveats of the study: Authors suggested seasonal influenza vaccinations each recruit few new T cells.

MiXCR was run by TCRdb on the RT-PCR reads, yielding one entry per CDR3 protein. The sample lists 650,000 to 800,000 distinct CDR3 sequences, roughly 14% occurring once. This clonotype was seen a handful of times. Its antigen is as yet unknown. V shed 4 bases and J shed 9 bases, with 13 bases lying between them. This CDR3 has 13 amino acids. CDR1 and CDR2 from the germline V gene are SGHTA and FQGNSA. The clonotype originates from a man in his fifties who received an inactivated influenza vaccine. This specimen was PBMCs from blood, taken 14 to 15 days before vaccination. The chain carries TRBV7-2 and TRBJ1-3; possible D gene TRBD1, 5 bases. The CDR3 nucleotides read TGTGCCAGCAGCTCCGGACAAGGGACCACCATATATTTT. Translating gives CASSSGQGTTIYF.